Listed below are T cell receptor beta chains from one sample, sequenced in a study of blood T cells in healthy people across ages. TCRdb called the 5' RACE reads again in MiXCR, with one record for every CDR3 protein. The data hold 540,000 or so distinct CDR3 sequences, with 24% observed a single time. These sequences were also reported in another study, on T cells of mothers and their children.

Specimen: blood. The receptors come from a boy aged 10-17 years in good health. Each CDR3 is given with its conserved first and last residue. The D gene is left open where the match is weak. Clone size appears in some rows only: once, few, many, or a class for an expanded clone.

V: TRBV3-1
length: 14
J: TRBJ2-4
D: .
size: few
CDR3: CASSHGLAKNIQYF
DNA: TGTGCCAGCAGCCATGGTCTAGCCAAAAACATTCAGTACTTC

V: TRBV11-2
length: 17
J: TRBJ2-1
D: TRBD2
size: few
CDR3: CASSIGLAGSSDNEQFF
DNA: TGTGCCAGCAGCATTGGACTAGCGGGGAGTAGCGACAATGAGCAGTTCTTC

V: TRBV28
length: 14
J: TRBJ2-5
D: .
size: few
CDR3: CASSQLEAVKTQYF
DNA: TGTGCCAGCAGTCAACTAGAAGCGGTAAAGACCCAGTACTTC

V: TRBV28
length: 12
J: TRBJ2-7
D: .
size: few
CDR3: CASSFLFREQYF
DNA: TGTGCCAGCAGTTTCCTGTTCCGGGAGCAGTACTTC

V: TRBV29-1
length: 12
J: TRBJ2-5
D: .
size: .
CDR3: CSFILAEGTQYF
DNA: TGCAGCTTTATACTAGCAGAGGGGACCCAGTACTTC

V: TRBV7-4
length: 14
J: TRBJ1-4
D: TRBD1
size: .
CDR3: CASSSQGAWEKLFF
DNA: TGTGCCAGCAGCTCACAGGGGGCTTGGGAAAAACTGTTTTTT

V: TRBV20-1
length: 16
J: TRBJ2-3
D: TRBD2
size: .
CDR3: CSAKKGLAGFTDTQYF
DNA: TGCAGTGCTAAAAAGGGACTAGCGGGGTTCACAGATACGCAGTATTTT

V: TRBV4-3
length: 17
J: TRBJ2-5
D: .
size: .
CDR3: CASSQDREIPGWETQYF
DNA: TGCGCCAGCAGCCAAGATAGGGAGATCCCAGGGTGGGAGACCCAGTACTTC

V: TRBV5-5
length: 14
J: TRBJ1-1
D: .
size: few
CDR3: CASSVRTVSAEAFF
DNA: TGTGCCAGCAGCGTCAGGACAGTCTCGGCTGAAGCTTTCTTT

V: TRBV2
length: 15
J: TRBJ1-4
D: TRBD1
size: few
CDR3: CASSAPRDSNEKLFF
DNA: TGTGCCAGCAGTGCCCCTCGGGACAGTAATGAAAAACTGTTTTTT

V: TRBV29-1
length: 16
J: TRBJ2-3
D: .
size: .
CDR3: CSVDTRQKSSTDTQYF
DNA: TGCAGCGTTGACACAAGACAGAAAAGTAGCACAGATACGCAGTATTTT

V: TRBV7-6
length: 15
J: TRBJ1-1
D: .
size: few
CDR3: CASSLKSGLWTEAFF
DNA: TGTGCCAGCAGCTTAAAATCGGGGTTATGGACTGAAGCTTTCTTT

V: TRBV12-3/TRBV12-4
length: 15
J: TRBJ2-3
D: TRBD2
size: .
CDR3: CASSLQASGIDTQYF
DNA: TGTGCCAGCAGTTTACAGGCTAGCGGGATAGATACGCAGTATTTT

V: TRBV20-1
length: 12
J: TRBJ2-5
D: .
size: .
CDR3: CSARYLAETQYF
DNA: TGCAGTGCTAGATATCTAGCAGAGACCCAGTACTTC

V: TRBV24-1
length: 14
J: TRBJ2-3
D: TRBD2
size: few
CDR3: CATEVSGDTDTQYF
DNA: TGTGCCACCGAGGTGAGCGGGGACACAGATACGCAGTATTTT

V: TRBV7-6
length: 14
J: TRBJ2-2
D: TRBD1
size: few
CDR3: CASSPRTGPGELFF
DNA: TGTGCCAGCAGCCCTCGGACAGGGCCCGGGGAGCTGTTTTTT

V: TRBV7-9
length: 13
J: TRBJ2-7
D: .
size: .
CDR3: CASTSGTGYEQYF
DNA: TGTGCCAGCACCAGCGGAACAGGATACGAGCAGTACTTC

V: TRBV18
length: 12
J: TRBJ1-2
D: .
size: few
CDR3: CASATGNYGYTF
DNA: TGTGCCAGCGCAACGGGGAACTATGGCTACACCTTC